This T cell receptor (beta chain) was found in a study of blood T cell repertoires in COVID-19. Measured with immunoSEQ multiplex PCR; TCRdb has only the in-frame clones, and not every one. In the table there are about 300,000 clones, 90% of which are singletons. Study members were between roughly 18 and 89 years old and lived in approximately 25 US regions. Cohort placement rested on clinical history that participants reported themselves. The CDR3 loop spans 19 amino acids. Germline V lookup: CDR1 SEHNR, CDR2 FQNEAQ (reference sequence). With 5 bases clipped from V and 6 bases from J, the junction kept 16 bases outside the gene matches.

V gene TRBV7-9 combines with J gene TRBJ2-2; 12 positions match TRBD1. This TCR derives from a woman aged 25 to 39 who had recovered from COVID-19. Sequencing input: PBMCs or T cells enriched from blood (not recorded which). The CDR3 bases are TGTGCCAGCAGCACCCTAAAGCCCCAGGGACAGGGGGCCCCCGGGGAGCTGTTTTTT. Amino acid sequence: CASSTLKPQGQGAPGELFF.